The clone carrying this TCR beta chain was observed a few times. Its target is unknown. This sample is part of a study of beta chain features in type 1 diabetes. Looking at the study overall: Healthy donors, compared against patients, showed similar age, gender and cell yields.

All of the isolated RNA was reverse transcribed, so expressed TCRB transcripts were sequenced. The table came from immunoSEQ multiplex PCR; TCRdb's copy has only in-frame clones and leaves some out. The sample lists 300,000 or so clones; around 9% were seen once. General study points: There was a moderate but significant shortening of TCRB CDR3s in all four CD4+ subsets of Type 1 diabetes patients.

CDR3 length: 12 amino acids. Germline assignment: CDR1 SQVTM and CDR2 ANQGSEA. V was pared by 6 bases and J by 7 bases, with 15 bases between. The chain links TRBV29-1 to TRBJ1-2; D might be TRBD1 (6 bases). Sequenced input: central memory CD4+ T cells from blood. The sequence was obtained from a man between 25 and 39 years old with type 1 diabetes. The chain's CDR3 is CSVGGGVSGYTF. Written as DNA, the CDR3 is TGCAGCGTGGGTGGGGGCGTTAGTGGCTACACCTTC.